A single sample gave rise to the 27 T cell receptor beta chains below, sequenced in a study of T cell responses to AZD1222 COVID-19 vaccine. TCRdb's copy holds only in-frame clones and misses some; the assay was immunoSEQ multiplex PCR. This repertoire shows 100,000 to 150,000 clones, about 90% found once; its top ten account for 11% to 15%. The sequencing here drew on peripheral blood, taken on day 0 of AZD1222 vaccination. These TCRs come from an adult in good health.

DNA for the CDR3: TGCGCCAGCAGTTTCGAGGAAATGAACACTGAAGCTTTCTTT. Its protein is CASSFEEMNTEAFF. The chain employs TRBV23-1 and TRBJ1-1; no firm D call. TRBV23-1 is classed as an ORF, of uncertain function. The CDR3 sequence is 14 residues long. Trimming pared 5 bases from V and 0 bases from J, leaving 10 bases between.

The CDR3 here is CASSYEVNSNQPQHF. CDR3 bases: TGTGCCAGCAGCTACGAGGTGAATAGCAATCAGCCCCAGCATTTT. V and J are TRBV5-5 and TRBJ1-5; D is unclear. The germline V gene encodes CDR1 SGHKS and CDR2 YYEKEE (reference sequence). The CDR3 covers 15 residues. V lost 3 bases and J lost 0, with 10 bases in between.

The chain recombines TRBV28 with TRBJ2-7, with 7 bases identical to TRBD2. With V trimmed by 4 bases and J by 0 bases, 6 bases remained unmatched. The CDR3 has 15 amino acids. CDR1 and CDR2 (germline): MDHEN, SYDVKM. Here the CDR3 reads CASSSGLADSYEQYF. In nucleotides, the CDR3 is TGTGCCAGCAGTTCTGGTCTAGCGGACTCCTACGAGCAGTACTTC. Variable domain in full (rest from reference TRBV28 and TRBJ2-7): DVKVTQSSRYLVKRTGEKVFLECVQDMDHENMFWYRQDPGLGLRLIYFSYDVKMKEKGDIPEGYSVSREKKERFSLILESASTNQTSMYLCASSSGLADSYEQYFGPGTRLTVT.

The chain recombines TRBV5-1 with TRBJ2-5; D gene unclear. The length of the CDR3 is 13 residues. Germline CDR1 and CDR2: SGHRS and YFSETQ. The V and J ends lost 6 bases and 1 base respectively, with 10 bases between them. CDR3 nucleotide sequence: TGCGCCAGCAACCCCCCGCTCCAAGAGACCCAGTACTTC. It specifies CASNPPLQETQYF.

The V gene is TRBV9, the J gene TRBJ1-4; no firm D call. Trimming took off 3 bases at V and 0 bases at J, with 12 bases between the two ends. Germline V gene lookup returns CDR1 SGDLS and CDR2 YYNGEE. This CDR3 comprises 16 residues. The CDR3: CASSGTDGATNEKLFF. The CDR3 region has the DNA TGTGCCAGCAGCGGTACAGACGGAGCAACTAATGAAAAACTGTTTTTT.

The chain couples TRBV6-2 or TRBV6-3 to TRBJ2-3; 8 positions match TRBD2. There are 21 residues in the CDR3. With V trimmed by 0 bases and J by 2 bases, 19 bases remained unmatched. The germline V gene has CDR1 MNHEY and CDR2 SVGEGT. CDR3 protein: CASSYSLAAGGGTPLTDTQYF. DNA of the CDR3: TGTGCCAGCAGTTACTCGTTAGCCGCGGGGGGAGGGACCCCGCTCACAGATACGCAGTATTTT.

For the CDR3, the DNA is TGTGCCAGCACCCCCGAGGCGGGGATGAACTATGGCTACACCTTC. This codes for CASTPEAGMNYGYTF. The chain has TRBV9 and TRBJ1-2; D is unclear. This CDR3 contains 15 residues. V was pared by 6 bases and J by 2 bases, with 17 bases between. Per germline, CDR1 SGDLS and CDR2 YYNGEE.

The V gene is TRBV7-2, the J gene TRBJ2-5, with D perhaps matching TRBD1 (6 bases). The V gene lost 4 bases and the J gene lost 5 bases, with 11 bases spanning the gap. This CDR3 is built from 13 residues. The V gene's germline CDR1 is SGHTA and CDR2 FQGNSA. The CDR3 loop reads CASSSQGTETQYF. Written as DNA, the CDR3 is TGTGCCAGCAGCTCACAGGGAACGGAGACCCAGTACTTC.

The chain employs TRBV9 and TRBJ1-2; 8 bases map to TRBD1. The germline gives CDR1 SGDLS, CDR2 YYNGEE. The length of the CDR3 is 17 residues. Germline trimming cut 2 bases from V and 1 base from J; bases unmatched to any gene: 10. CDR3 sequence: CASSVTTGGEFNYGYTF. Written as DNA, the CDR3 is TGTGCCAGCAGCGTCACCACAGGGGGGGAATTTAACTATGGCTACACCTTC. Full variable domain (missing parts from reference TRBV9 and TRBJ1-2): DSGVTQTPKHLITATGQRVTLRCSPRSGDLSVYWYQQSLDQGLQFLIQYYNGEERAKGNILERFSAQQFPDLHSELNLSSLELGDSALYFCASSVTTGGEFNYGYTFGSGTRLTVV.

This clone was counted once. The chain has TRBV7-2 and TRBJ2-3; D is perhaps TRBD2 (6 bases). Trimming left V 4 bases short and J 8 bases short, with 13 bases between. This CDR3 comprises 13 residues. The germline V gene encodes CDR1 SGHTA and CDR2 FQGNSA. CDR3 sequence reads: CASSSPQGGTQYF. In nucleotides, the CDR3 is TGTGCCAGCAGCTCACCCCAGGGAGGTACGCAGTATTTT.

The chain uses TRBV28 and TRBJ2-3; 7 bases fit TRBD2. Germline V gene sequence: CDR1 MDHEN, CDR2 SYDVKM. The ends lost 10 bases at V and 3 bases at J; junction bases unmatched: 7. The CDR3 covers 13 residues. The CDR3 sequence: CAIRRENTDTQYF. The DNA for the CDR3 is TGTGCCATCCGGCGGGAGAATACAGATACGCAGTATTTT.

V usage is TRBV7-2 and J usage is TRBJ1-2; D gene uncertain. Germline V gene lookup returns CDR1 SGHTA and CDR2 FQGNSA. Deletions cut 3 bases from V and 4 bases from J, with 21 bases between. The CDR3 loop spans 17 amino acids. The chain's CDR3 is CASSFEPGRQLTYGYTF. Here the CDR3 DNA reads TGTGCCAGCAGCTTCGAACCGGGCCGCCAGTTAACCTATGGCTACACCTTC.

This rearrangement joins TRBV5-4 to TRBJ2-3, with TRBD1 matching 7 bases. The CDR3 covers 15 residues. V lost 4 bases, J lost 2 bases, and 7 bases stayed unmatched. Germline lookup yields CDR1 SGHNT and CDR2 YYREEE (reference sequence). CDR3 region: CASSGGGQDTDTQYF. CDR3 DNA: TGTGCCAGCAGCGGCGGCGGACAGGACACAGATACGCAGTATTTT.

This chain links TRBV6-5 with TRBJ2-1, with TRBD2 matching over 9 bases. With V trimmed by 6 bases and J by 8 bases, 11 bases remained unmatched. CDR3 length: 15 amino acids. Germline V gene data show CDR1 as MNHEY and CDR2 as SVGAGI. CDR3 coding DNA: TGTGCCAGCAGACCCGAGATAGCGGGAGTAGATGAGCAGTTCTTC. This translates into CASRPEIAGVDEQFF.

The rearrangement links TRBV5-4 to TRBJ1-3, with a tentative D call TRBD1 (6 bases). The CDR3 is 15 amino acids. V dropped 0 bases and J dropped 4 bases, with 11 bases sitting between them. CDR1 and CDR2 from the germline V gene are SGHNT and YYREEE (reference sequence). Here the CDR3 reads CASSLAPGAGNTIYF. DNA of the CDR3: TGTGCCAGCAGCTTGGCCCCAGGGGCAGGAAACACCATATATTTT.

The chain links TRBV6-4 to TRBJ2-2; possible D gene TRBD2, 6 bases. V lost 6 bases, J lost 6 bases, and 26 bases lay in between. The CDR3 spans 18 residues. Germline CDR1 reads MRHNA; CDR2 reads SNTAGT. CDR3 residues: CASSPHPPRGGSPGELFF. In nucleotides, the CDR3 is TGTGCCAGCAGCCCCCACCCCCCGCGGGGAGGTAGTCCCGGGGAGCTGTTTTTT.

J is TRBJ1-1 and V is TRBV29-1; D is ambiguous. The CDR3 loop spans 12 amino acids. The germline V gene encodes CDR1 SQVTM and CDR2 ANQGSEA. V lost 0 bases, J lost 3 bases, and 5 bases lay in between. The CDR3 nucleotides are TGCAGCGTTGAAGAAGCCTACACTGAAGCTTTCTTT. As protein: CSVEEAYTEAFF. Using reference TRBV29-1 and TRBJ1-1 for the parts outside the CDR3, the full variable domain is SAVISQKPSRDICQRGTSLTIQCQVDSQVTMMFWYRQQPGQSLTLIATANQGSEATYESGFVIDKFPISRPNLTFSTLTVSNMSPEDSSIYLCSVEEAYTEAFFGQGTRLTVV.

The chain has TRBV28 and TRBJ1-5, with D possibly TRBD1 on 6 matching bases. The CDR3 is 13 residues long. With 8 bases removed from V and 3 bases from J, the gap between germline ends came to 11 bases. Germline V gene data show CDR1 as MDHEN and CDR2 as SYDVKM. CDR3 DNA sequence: TGTGCCAGCGGTCAGGGGATCAATCAGCCCCAGCATTTT. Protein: CASGQGINQPQHF.

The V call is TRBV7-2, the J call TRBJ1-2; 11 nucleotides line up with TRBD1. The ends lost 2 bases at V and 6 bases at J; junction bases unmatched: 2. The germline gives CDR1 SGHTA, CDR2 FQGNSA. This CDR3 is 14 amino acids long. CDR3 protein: CASSLMGQGDGYTF. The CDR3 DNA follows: TGTGCCAGCAGCTTAATGGGACAGGGGGATGGCTACACCTTC. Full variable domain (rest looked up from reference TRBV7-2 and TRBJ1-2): GAGVSQSPSNKVTEKGKDVELRCDPISGHTALYWYRQSLGQGLEFLIYFQGNSAPDKSGLPSDRFSAERTGGSVSTLTIQRTQQEDSAVYLCASSLMGQGDGYTFGSGTRLTVV.

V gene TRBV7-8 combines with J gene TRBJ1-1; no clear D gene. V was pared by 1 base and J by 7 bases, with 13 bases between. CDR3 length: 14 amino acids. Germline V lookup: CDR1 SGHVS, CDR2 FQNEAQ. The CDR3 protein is CASSLVSAPHEAFF. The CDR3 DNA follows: TGTGCCAGCAGCTTAGTCTCGGCACCCCATGAAGCTTTCTTT.

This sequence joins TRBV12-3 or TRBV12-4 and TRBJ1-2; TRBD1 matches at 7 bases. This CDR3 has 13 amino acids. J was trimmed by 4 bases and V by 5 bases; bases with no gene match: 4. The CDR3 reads CASSPGTVYGYTF. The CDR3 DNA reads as TGTGCCAGCAGTCCCGGGACAGTCTATGGCTACACCTTC.

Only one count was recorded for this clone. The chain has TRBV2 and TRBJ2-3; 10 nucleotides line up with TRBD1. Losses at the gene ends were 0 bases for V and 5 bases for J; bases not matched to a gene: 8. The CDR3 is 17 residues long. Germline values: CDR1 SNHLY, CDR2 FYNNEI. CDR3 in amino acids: CASSEADRGRHRDTQYF. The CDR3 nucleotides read TGTGCCAGCAGTGAAGCTGACAGGGGGCGGCACAGAGATACGCAGTATTTT. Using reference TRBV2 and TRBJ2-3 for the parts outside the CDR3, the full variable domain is EPEVTQTPSHQVTQMGQEVILRCVPISNHLYFYWYRQILGQKVEFLVSFYNNEISEKSEIFDDQFSVERPDGSNFTLKIRSTKLEDSAMYFCASSEADRGRHRDTQYFGPGTRLTVL.

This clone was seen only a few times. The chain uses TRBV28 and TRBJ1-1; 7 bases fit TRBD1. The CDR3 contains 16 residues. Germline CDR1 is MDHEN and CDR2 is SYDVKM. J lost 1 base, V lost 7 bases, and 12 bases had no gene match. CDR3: CASNPGGIGGNTEAFF. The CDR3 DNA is TGTGCCAGCAATCCAGGGGGAATTGGAGGGAACACTGAAGCTTTCTTT.

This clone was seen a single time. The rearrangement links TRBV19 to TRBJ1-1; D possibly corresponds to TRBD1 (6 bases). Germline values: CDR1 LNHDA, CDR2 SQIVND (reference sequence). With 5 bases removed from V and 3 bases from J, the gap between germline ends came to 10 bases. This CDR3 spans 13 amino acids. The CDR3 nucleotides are TGTGCCAGTAGTCTGGACAGTTACACTGAAGCTTTCTTT. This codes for CASSLDSYTEAFF.

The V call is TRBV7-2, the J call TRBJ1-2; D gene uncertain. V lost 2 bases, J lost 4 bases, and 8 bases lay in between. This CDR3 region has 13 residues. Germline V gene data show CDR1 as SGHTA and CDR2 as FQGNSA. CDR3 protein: CASSLRDLYGYTF. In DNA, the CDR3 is TGTGCCAGCAGCTTAAGAGATCTCTATGGCTACACCTTC.

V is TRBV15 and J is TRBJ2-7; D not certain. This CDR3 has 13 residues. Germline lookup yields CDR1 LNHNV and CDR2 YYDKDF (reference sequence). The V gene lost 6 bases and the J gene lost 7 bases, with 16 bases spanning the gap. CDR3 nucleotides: TGTGCCACCAGTTTACAGACATACCTGGAGCAGTACTTC. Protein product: CATSLQTYLEQYF. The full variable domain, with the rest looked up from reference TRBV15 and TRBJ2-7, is DAMVIQNPRYQVTQFGKPVTLSCSQTLNHNVMYWYQQKSSQAPKLLFHYYDKDFNNEADTPDNFQSRRPNTSFCFLDIRSPGLGDTAMYLCATSLQTYLEQYFGPGTRLTVT.

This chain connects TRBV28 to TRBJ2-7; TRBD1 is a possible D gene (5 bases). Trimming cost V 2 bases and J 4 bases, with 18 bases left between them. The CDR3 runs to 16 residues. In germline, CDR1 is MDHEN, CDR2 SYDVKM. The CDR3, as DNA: TGTGCCAGCAGTTTAGGTAGGCCAGGGTCTATGTACGAGCAGTACTTC. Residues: CASSLGRPGSMYEQYF.